The TCR beta chain under discussion was sequenced for a study of blood T cell repertoires in COVID-19. Sequencing was performed with immunoSEQ multiplex PCR; in TCRdb, only in-frame clones are kept and a portion is missing. This sample has tens of thousands of clones, with approximately 80% found just once. Trimming pared 1 base from V and 0 bases from J, leaving 21 bases between. The CDR3 runs to 19 residues. CDR1 SGHVS and CDR2 FQNEAQ come from the germline V gene. Sequenced input: peripheral blood. The receptor was isolated from a man between 50 and 59 years old with COVID-19, enrolled during active disease. The genes are TRBV7-8 and TRBJ1-1, with D tentatively TRBD1 (5 bases). The CDR3 loop is CASSLGRAGLVIMNTEAFF. DNA of the CDR3: TGTGCCAGCAGCTTAGGCCGGGCAGGGCTCGTTATCATGAACACTGAAGCTTTCTTT.